The 16 T cell receptor beta chains reported below all come from one sample, sequenced in a study of response to subunit inactivated influenza vaccine. Via MiXCR, TCRdb re-called the RT-PCR reads, giving one row per CDR3 protein. The sample yields 450,000 to 600,000 distinct CDR3 sequences, around 7.9% seen once. The sample consisted of PBMCs from blood, taken 23 months after vaccination. These receptors all come from a man aged 45 to 70 who received an inactivated influenza vaccine.

This clonotype occurred a few times. The V call is TRBV7-2, the J call TRBJ2-5; D tentatively fits TRBD1 or TRBD2 (5 bases each). Trimming pared 0 bases from V and 5 bases from J, leaving 16 bases between. Looked up from germline, CDR1 is SGHTA and CDR2 is FQGNSA. The CDR3 is made up of 16 amino acids. Written as DNA, the CDR3 is TGTGCCAGCAGCTTAGCTTCTGGGACCCTTAGGGAGACCCAGTACTTC. This gives the protein CASSLASGTLRETQYF.

This clonotype has ten or more counts. The CDR3 loop reads CASSSPLGRNSPLHF. CDR3 DNA: TGTGCCAGCAGCTCTCCCTTGGGGAGAAATTCACCCCTCCACTTT. V is TRBV3-1 and J is TRBJ1-6; no firm D call. CDR1 is LGHDT and CDR2 is YNNKEL in the germline V gene (reference sequence). Trimming shortened V by 5 bases and J by 7 bases, and 15 bases separated the two germline ends. This CDR3 has 15 amino acids.

This clonotype was observed a handful of times. This chain uses TRBV20-1 with TRBJ2-7; D is unresolved. This CDR3 is built from 13 residues. Trimming shortened V by 5 bases and J by 4 bases, and 15 bases separated the two germline ends. The germline gives CDR1 DFQATT, CDR2 SNEGSKA (reference sequence). CDR3 in amino acids: CSAVSGGEYEQYF. The CDR3, as DNA: TGCAGTGCTGTCTCGGGCGGAGAGTACGAGCAGTACTTC.

Here the CDR3 reads CASSPPTIPRLYF. CDR3 nucleotide sequence: TGTGCCAGCAGTCCCCCGACCATCCCCCGCCTTTACTTC. V is TRBV27 and J is TRBJ2-4; D unclear. Deletions cut 5 bases from V and 16 bases from J, with 21 bases between. Germline assignment: CDR1 MNHEY and CDR2 SMNVEV (reference sequence). CDR3 size: 13 residues.

This clonotype was seen at least ten times. The chain is built from TRBV5-1 and TRBJ2-1, with 13 bases matching TRBD2. The germline V gene has CDR1 SGHRS and CDR2 YFSETQ. The CDR3 runs 15 residues. Trimming at V came to 3 bases and at J to 8 bases, leaving 5 bases not matched to a gene. The CDR3 DNA reads as TGCGCCAGCAGCTCTGGACTAGCGGGGGTCGATGAGCAGTTCTTC. Its translation is CASSSGLAGVDEQFF.

This chain connects TRBV7-9 to TRBJ1-6; D call uncertain. The CDR3 totals 15 residues. V dropped 0 bases and J dropped 9 bases, with 12 bases sitting between them. CDR1 and CDR2 (germline): SEHNR, FQNEAQ (reference sequence). CDR3 in DNA: TGTGCCAGCAGCTTAGCGGTGGGAGGAGGTTCACCCCTCCACTTT. Amino acid sequence: CASSLAVGGGSPLHF.

This clonotype was counted at least ten times. This chain joins TRBV7-8 and TRBJ2-2; D is possibly TRBD1 (6 bases). The germline V and J ends were trimmed by 3 bases and 2 bases, with 10 bases remaining between them. The CDR3 consists of 15 residues. Germline CDR1 is SGHVS and CDR2 is FQNEAQ. This chain's CDR3 is CASSFRRGNTGELFF. For the CDR3, the DNA is TGTGCCAGCAGCTTCCGCAGGGGAAACACCGGGGAGCTGTTTTTT.

This clonotype was seen repeatedly, ten times or more. The rearrangement links TRBV12-3 or TRBV12-4 to TRBJ2-1, with D hard to call. The ends were cut back, 8 bases at V and 10 bases at J, with 12 bases in the middle. The CDR3 extends over 11 amino acids. CDR3 amino acids: CASLVAKEQFF. In nucleotides, the CDR3 is TGTGCCAGCTTGGTCGCAAAAGAGCAGTTCTTC.

This clonotype has ten or more counts. The V call is TRBV9, the J call TRBJ2-1; D remains ambiguous. CDR1 SGDLS and CDR2 YYNGEE come from the germline V gene. The germline V and J ends were trimmed by 4 bases and 0 bases, with 11 bases remaining between them. The CDR3 is made up of 15 amino acids. The CDR3 here is CASSRVQSSYNEQFF. The CDR3 nucleotides read TGTGCCAGCAGCCGGGTACAAAGCTCCTACAATGAGCAGTTCTTC.

Only a few counts were recorded for this clonotype. The chain recombines TRBV20-1 with TRBJ2-4, with 11 bases identical to TRBD2. CDR1 and CDR2 from the germline V gene are DFQATT and SNEGSKA (reference sequence). There are 16 residues in the CDR3. Losses at the gene ends were 5 bases for V and 0 bases for J; bases not matched to a gene: 6. Here the CDR3 DNA reads TGCAGTGCTCAAGGAACTAGCGGGGGAGCCAAAAACATTCAGTACTTC. It codes for CSAQGTSGGAKNIQYF.

This clonotype was counted many times. The J gene is TRBJ1-6, the V gene TRBV11-2, with 7 bases fitting TRBD1. This CDR3 contains 18 residues. CDR1 SGHAT and CDR2 FQNNGV come from the germline V gene. V dropped 2 bases and J dropped 7; count of bases not matched to a gene: 14. CDR3 sequence reads: CASSLYGVQGLWNSPLHF. CDR3 in DNA: TGTGCCAGCAGCTTATACGGGGTACAGGGGTTGTGGAATTCACCCCTCCACTTT.

This CDR3 is CSARVTGPYNSPLHF. The DNA for the CDR3 is TGCAGTGCTAGAGTTACGGGCCCCTATAATTCACCCCTCCACTTT. This chain connects TRBV20-1 to TRBJ1-6; D uncertain. The CDR3 loop spans 15 amino acids. The V gene lost 1 base and the J gene lost 2 bases, with 9 bases spanning the gap. Looked up from germline, CDR1 is DFQATT and CDR2 is SNEGSKA (reference sequence).

The table lists this clonotype with many counts. The J gene is TRBJ1-5, the V gene TRBV20-1; D perhaps matches TRBD1 (6 bases). CDR3 length: 15 amino acids. Trimming removed 6 bases from V and 4 bases from J, with 19 bases in between. Germline CDR1 is DFQATT and CDR2 is SNEGSKA (reference sequence). The CDR3 is CSAPTPGTLNQPQHF. The DNA of the CDR3 is TGCAGTGCGCCAACCCCCGGGACATTGAATCAGCCCCAGCATTTT.

This clonotype has ten or more counts. V usage is TRBV6-2 or TRBV6-3 and J usage is TRBJ2-4, with D maybe TRBD1 (6 bases). V was pared by 7 bases and J by 6 bases, with 16 bases between. Germline assignment: CDR1 MNHEY and CDR2 SVGEGT. CDR3 size: 14 residues. The CDR3 DNA reads TGTGCCAGCAACGCGCAGGGGCGAAGAAACATTCAGTACTTC. It encodes CASNAQGRRNIQYF.

This clonotype was seen a handful of times. The chain uses TRBV5-1 and TRBJ1-4; D is perhaps TRBD1 (6 bases). V was clipped by 1 base and J by 8 bases, with 9 bases between them. The germline gives CDR1 SGHRS, CDR2 YFSETQ. CDR3 length: 13 amino acids. The CDR3 DNA is TGCGCCAGCAGCTTGCGGGGGCGGGAAAAACTGTTTTTT. Residues: CASSLRGREKLFF.

The gene calls are TRBV7-2 and TRBJ2-5; the match to TRBD1 covers 8 bases. The CDR3 sequence is 15 residues long. The J segment lost 1 base and the V segment lost 8 bases, leaving 9 bases of the junction unmatched. Per germline, CDR1 SGHTA and CDR2 FQGNSA. The CDR3 bases are TGTGCCAGCCGTGGAGGACAGGGATCCCAAGAGACCCAGTACTTC. This translates into CASRGGQGSQETQYF.